The source of this TCR beta chain is a study of blood T cell repertoires in COVID-19. Across the study: Samples representing acute and convalescent COVID-19 were sourced from the United States, Italy and Spain. T cells, B-cell-depleted T cells, or PBMCs supplied cDNA or gDNA.

Per the original data handling: Reference gene primer amplification gave nucleated cell count estimates. Sequencing was performed with immunoSEQ multiplex PCR; in TCRdb, only in-frame clones are kept and a portion is missing. That table furnishes V, J and clone size, whereas the DNA furnished D and trimming. The table has 300,000 or so clones, 70% to 90% seen once; the top ten hold approximately 8%. With 5 bases clipped from V and 0 bases from J, the junction kept 13 bases outside the gene matches. CDR1 and CDR2 from the germline V gene are MNHEY and SVGEGT. The CDR3 consists of 18 residues. The origin of this receptor is a woman in her forties or fifties who had recovered from COVID-19. Sequenced material: peripheral blood. This chain connects TRBV6-2 or TRBV6-3 to TRBJ1-3; TRBD1 agrees at 7 bases. CDR3 loop: CASSKRQGPFFSGNTIYF. CDR3 nucleotide sequence: TGTGCCAGCAGTAAAAGACAGGGACCGTTTTTCTCTGGAAACACCATATATTTT.